This T cell receptor beta chain was recovered during a study of cytomegalovirus exposure and HLA in healthy donors. PCR amplification relied on 60 Vbeta primers (plus 13 Jbeta primers). Assay used: immunoSEQ multiplex PCR; TCRdb lists only in-frame clones, some missing. The top ten hold 11% to 15% of the sample, which has 180,000 or so clones, 60% to 80% seen once. Study-level points and caveats: The authors confirmed in vitro that a few CMV-associated chains were specific for CMV antigens. Later on, analysis showed that most CMV-associated TCR beta chains appeared to be HLA-restricted.

This clone was observed a handful of times. Its antigen is still unknown. J gave up 7 bases and V 5 bases, and 14 bases lay outside the gene matches. In germline, CDR1 is MNHEY, CDR2 SMNVEV (reference sequence). The CDR3 consists of 17 residues. The chain combines TRBV27 with TRBJ1-6; 7 bases fit TRBD1. Sequenced sample: PBMCs. The receptor comes from a man aged 45-65 years in good health and CMV-seropositive. CDR3 loop: CASSPSSVRGLNSPLHF. Written as DNA, the CDR3 is TGTGCCAGCAGTCCCTCTTCGGTCAGGGGGTTGAATTCACCCCTCCACTTT.